This T cell receptor beta chain comes out of a study of T-cell reconstitution after alpha-beta-depleted transplantation in children. This clonotype was counted a few times. Its antigen is undetermined. Unique molecular identifiers were used to barcode this TCRbeta library. Each CDR3 protein gets one entry after TCRdb re-called the PCR reads with MiXCR. The table lists 400,000 to 450,000 distinct CDR3 sequences, 43% of them singletons. Whole-study results and caveats: Several hundred rapidly expanded clones from non-depleted graft cells reportedly supplied alpha-beta T cells about two months post-transplant. From surviving recipient T cells and thymic progenitors came the high day-60 TCRbeta diversity observed in some patients. From newly produced T cells came most of the T-cell counts and diversity one year after transplant.

The CDR3 runs to 14 residues. In germline, CDR1 is MGHRA, CDR2 YSYEKL. V shed 3 bases, J shed 4 bases, and the junction held 5 bases outside the gene matches. V gene TRBV4-1 combines with J gene TRBJ2-5; TRBD1 matches at 7 bases. The sample here was PBMCs, taken before TCRalphabeta/CD19-depleted stem cell transplant. This TCR was sampled from a girl aged 2 to 9 with aplastic anemia, due to receive a stem cell transplant. CDR3 sequence: CASSHAGGLETQYF. The CDR3 DNA reads as TGCGCCAGCAGCCATGCAGGGGGTCTAGAGACCCAGTACTTC.